Sequencing of this T cell receptor (beta chain) was carried out in a study of blood T cell repertoires in COVID-19. Study-wide context: Specimens from acute and convalescent COVID-19 originated in the United States, Italy and Spain.

Authors' methods: The assay estimated nucleated cells by amplifying reference gene primers. Sequencing used immunoSEQ multiplex PCR; TCRdb keeps in-frame clones, though not all of them. V and J calls and clone size come straight from that table; D and trimming were deduced from the DNA. The table has more than 150,000 clones, 78% seen once; the top ten hold approximately 15%. What was sequenced was peripheral blood. This sequence was found in a woman older than 75 with acute or convalescent COVID-19.

The CDR3 bases are TGTGCCAGTACCCTGTCTAGCGGGGTTGGAGAGACCCAGTACTTC. It yields the protein CASTLSSGVGETQYF. This rearrangement joins TRBV19 to TRBJ2-5; 9 bases agree with TRBD2. The CDR3 contains 15 residues. Germline V CDR1 and CDR2: LNHDA, SQIVND (reference sequence). V dropped 7 bases and J dropped 4; count of bases not matched to a gene: 10.